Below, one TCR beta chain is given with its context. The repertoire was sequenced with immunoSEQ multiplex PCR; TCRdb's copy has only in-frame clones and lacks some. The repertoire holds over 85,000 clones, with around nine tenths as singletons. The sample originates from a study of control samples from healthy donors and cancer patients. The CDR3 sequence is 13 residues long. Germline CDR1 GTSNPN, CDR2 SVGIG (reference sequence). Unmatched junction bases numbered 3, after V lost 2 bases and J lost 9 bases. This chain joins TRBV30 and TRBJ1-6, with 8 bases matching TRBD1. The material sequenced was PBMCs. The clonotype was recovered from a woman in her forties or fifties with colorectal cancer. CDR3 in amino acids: CAWSRQGISPLHF. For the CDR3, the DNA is TGTGCCTGGAGTCGACAGGGGATTTCACCCCTCCACTTT.